The entry that follows covers one TCR beta chain sequence. Sample treatment: oral pan-JAK inhibitor, 5-10 mg twice daily. Lesional scalp tissue (obtained by punch biopsy) and peripheral blood were collected from alopecia areata patients. T lymphocytes (CD4+ and CD8+) were sorted from PBMCs. The sample is drawn from a study of CD8+ T cells in alopecia areata. Looking at the study overall: At a dose of 5 to 10 mg twice daily, oral tofacitinib was given to treated patients.

Reverse transcription of extracted RNA yielded cDNA, which provided the sequencing template. Assay: immunoSEQ multiplex PCR; the TCRdb copy retains only in-frame clones and omits some. Of approximately 210,000 clones listed, around 66% are singletons. The V gene's germline CDR1 is SNHLY and CDR2 FYNNEI. This CDR3 has 14 amino acids. The V and J ends lost 10 bases and 3 bases respectively, with 17 bases between them. This specimen consisted of CD4+ T cells sorted from blood, obtained at week 44, from a patient treated with tofacitinib. V usage is TRBV2 and J usage is TRBJ2-3; perhaps TRBD1 as D (5 bases). The sequence was collected from a human donor with alopecia areata. This chain's CDR3 is CATSPTGFTDTQYF. The DNA of the CDR3 is TGTGCCACCTCCCCTACAGGATTTACAGATACGCAGTATTTT.